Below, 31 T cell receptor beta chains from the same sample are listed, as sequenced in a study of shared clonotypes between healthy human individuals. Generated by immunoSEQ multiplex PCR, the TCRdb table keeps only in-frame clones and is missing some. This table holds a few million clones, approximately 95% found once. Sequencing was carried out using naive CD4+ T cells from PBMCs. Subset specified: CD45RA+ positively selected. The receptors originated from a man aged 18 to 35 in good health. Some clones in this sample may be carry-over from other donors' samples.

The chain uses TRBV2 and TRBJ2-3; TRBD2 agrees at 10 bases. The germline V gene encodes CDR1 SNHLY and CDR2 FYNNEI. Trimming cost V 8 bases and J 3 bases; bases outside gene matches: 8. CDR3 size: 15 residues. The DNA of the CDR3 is TGTGCCAGCCGAAGACTAGCGGGCGCTACAGATACGCAGTATTTT. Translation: CASRRLAGATDTQYF. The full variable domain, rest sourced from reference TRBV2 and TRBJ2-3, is EPEVTQTPSHQVTQMGQEVILRCVPISNHLYFYWYRQILGQKVEFLVSFYNNEISEKSEIFDDQFSVERPDGSNFTLKIRSTKLEDSAMYFCASRRLAGATDTQYFGPGTRLTVL.

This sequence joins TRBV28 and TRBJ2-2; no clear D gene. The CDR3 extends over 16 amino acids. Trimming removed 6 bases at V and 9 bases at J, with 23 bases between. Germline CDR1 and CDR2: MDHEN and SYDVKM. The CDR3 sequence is CASSSDRTPGSRELFF. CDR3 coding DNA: TGTGCCAGCAGCTCCGACCGGACGCCCGGTAGCAGGGAGCTGTTTTTT.

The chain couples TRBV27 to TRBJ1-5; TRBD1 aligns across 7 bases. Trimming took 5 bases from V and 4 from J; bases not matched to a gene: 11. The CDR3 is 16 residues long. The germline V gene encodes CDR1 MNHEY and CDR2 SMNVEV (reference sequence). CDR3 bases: TGTGCCAGCAGTCCCAAGACAGGGACTGGGAATCAGCCCCAGCATTTT. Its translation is CASSPKTGTGNQPQHF.

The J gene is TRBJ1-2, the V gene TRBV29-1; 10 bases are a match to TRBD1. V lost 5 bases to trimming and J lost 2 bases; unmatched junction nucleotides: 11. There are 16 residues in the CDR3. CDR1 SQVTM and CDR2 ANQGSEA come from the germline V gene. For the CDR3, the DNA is TGCAGCGTTCACGGGGACAGGGGATGGGGGAACTATGGCTACACCTTC. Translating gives CSVHGDRGWGNYGYTF.

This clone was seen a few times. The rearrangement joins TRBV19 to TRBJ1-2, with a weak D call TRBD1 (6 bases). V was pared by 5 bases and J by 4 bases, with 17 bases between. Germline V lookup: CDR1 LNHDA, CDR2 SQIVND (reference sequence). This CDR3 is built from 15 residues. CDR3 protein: CASSPPTGFSYGYTF. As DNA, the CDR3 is TGTGCCAGTAGTCCACCGACAGGCTTCTCCTATGGCTACACCTTC.

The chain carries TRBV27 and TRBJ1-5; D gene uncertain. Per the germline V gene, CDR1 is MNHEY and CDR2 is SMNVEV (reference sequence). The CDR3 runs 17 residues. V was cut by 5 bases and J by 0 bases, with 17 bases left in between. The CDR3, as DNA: TGTGCCAGCAGTACTACCCTTGGACGTTATAGCAATCAGCCCCAGCATTTT. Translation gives CASSTTLGRYSNQPQHF.

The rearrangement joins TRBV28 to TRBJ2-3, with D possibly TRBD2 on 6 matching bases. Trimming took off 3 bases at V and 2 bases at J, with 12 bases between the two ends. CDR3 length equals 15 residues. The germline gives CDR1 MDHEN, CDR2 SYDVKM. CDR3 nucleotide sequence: TGTGCCAGCAGTTTCCCCACGGGGGTCACAGATACGCAGTATTTT. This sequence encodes CASSFPTGVTDTQYF.

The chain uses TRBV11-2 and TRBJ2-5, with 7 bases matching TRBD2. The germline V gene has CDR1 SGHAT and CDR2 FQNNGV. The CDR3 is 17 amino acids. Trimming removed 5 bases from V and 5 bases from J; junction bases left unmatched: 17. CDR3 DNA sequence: TGTGCCAGCAGCCCCCTAGGAGCGGGAAGGTCGGGGGAGACCCAGTACTTC. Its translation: CASSPLGAGRSGETQYF.

The CDR3 bases are TGCGCCAGCTTAGGGGCAGTTGGCTCTGGGGCCAACGTCCTGACTTTC. Translating it yields CASLGAVGSGANVLTF. The chain carries TRBV5-1 and TRBJ2-6, with D perhaps matching TRBD1 (5 bases). This CDR3 contains 16 residues. Germline V gives CDR1 SGHRS, CDR2 YFSETQ. Trimming left V 7 bases short and J 0 bases short, with 14 bases between.

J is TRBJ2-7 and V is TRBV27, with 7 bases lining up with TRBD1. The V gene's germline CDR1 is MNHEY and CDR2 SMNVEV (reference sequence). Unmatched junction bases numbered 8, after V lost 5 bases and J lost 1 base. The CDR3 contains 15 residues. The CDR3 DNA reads TGTGCCAGCAGTGTTCGACAGGGTCGGTCCTACGAGCAGTACTTC. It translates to CASSVRQGRSYEQYF.

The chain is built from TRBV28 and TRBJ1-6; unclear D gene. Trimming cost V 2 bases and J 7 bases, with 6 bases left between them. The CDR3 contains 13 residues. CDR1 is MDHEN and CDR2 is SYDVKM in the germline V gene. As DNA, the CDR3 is TGTGCCAGCAGTTTAATGGGCAATTCACCCCTCCACTTT. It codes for CASSLMGNSPLHF.

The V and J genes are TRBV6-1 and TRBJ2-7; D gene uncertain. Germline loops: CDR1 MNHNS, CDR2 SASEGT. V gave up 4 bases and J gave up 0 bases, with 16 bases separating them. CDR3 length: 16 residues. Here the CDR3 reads CASSARRPSSSYEQYF. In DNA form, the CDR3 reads TGTGCCAGCAGTGCCCGACGCCCTAGTTCCTCCTACGAGCAGTACTTC.

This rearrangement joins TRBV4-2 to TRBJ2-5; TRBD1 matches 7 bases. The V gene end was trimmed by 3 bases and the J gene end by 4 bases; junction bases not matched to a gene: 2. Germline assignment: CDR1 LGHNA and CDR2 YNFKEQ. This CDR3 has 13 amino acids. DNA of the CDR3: TGTGCCAGCAGCCAGACAGGGATAGAGACCCAGTACTTC. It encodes CASSQTGIETQYF.

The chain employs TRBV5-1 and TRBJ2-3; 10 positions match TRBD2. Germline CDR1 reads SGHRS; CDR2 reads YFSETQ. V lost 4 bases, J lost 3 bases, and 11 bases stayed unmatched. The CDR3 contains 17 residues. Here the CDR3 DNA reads TGCGCCAGCAGCCCGGGACTAGTTAGCGGGAGGACAGATACGCAGTATTTT. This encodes CASSPGLVSGRTDTQYF.

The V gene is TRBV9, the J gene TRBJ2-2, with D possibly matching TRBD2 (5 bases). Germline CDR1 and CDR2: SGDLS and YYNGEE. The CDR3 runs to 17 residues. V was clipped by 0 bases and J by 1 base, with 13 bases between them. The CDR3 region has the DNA TGTGCCAGCAGCGTAGCTTCTCGCGGGCGGAACACCGGGGAGCTGTTTTTT. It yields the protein CASSVASRGRNTGELFF.

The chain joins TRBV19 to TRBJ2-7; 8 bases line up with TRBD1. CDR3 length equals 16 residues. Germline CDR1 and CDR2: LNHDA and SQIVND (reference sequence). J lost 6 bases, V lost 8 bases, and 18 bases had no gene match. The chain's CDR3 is CASSPVGQGKRGEQYF. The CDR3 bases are TGTGCCAGTTCCCCAGTCGGACAGGGAAAACGAGGCGAGCAGTACTTC.

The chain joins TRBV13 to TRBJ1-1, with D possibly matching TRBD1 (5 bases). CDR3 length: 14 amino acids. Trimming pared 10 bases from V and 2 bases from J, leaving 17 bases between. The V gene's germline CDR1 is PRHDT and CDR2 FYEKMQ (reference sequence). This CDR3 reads CATYRRDSNTEAFF. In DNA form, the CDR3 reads TGTGCCACCTATCGGCGCGACAGCAACACTGAAGCTTTCTTT.

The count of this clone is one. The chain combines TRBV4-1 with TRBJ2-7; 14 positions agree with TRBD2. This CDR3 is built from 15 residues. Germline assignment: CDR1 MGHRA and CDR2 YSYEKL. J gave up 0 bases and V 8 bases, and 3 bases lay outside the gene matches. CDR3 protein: CASRTSGRNSYEQYF. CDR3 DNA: TGCGCCAGCCGGACTAGCGGGAGGAACTCCTACGAGCAGTACTTC.

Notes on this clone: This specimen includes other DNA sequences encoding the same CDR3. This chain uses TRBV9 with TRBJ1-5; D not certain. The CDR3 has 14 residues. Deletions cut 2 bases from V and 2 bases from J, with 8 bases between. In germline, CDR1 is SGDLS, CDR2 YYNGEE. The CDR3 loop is CASSVAGGNQPQHF. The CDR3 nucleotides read TGTGCCAGCAGCGTGGCTGGAGGCAATCAGCCCCAGCATTTT.

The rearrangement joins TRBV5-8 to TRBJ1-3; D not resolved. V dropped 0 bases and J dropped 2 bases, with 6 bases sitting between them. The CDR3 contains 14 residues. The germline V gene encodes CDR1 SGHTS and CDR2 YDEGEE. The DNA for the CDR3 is TGTGCCAGCAGCTTGGGGGAGACTGGAAACACCATATATTTT. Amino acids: CASSLGETGNTIYF.

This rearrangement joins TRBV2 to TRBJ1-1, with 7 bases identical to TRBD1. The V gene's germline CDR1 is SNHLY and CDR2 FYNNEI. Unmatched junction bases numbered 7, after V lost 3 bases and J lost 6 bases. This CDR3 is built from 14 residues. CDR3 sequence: CASSEGQGVAEAFF. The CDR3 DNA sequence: TGTGCCAGCAGTGAGGGGCAGGGGGTGGCTGAAGCTTTCTTT. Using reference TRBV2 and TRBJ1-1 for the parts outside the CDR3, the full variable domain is EPEVTQTPSHQVTQMGQEVILRCVPISNHLYFYWYRQILGQKVEFLVSFYNNEISEKSEIFDDQFSVERPDGSNFTLKIRSTKLEDSAMYFCASSEGQGVAEAFFGQGTRLTVV.

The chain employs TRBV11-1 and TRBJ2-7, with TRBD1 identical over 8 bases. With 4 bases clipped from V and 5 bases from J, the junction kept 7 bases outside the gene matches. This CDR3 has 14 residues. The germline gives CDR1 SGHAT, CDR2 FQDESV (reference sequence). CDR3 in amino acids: CASSSPGTGDEQYF. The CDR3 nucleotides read TGTGCCAGCAGCTCCCCCGGGACAGGAGACGAGCAGTACTTC.

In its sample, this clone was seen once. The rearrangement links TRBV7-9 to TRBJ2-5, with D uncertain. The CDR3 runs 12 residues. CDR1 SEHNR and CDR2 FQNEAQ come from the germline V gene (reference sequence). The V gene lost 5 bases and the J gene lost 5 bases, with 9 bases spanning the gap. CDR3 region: CASSPLVETQYF. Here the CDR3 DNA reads TGTGCCAGCAGCCCCCTGGTCGAGACCCAGTACTTC.

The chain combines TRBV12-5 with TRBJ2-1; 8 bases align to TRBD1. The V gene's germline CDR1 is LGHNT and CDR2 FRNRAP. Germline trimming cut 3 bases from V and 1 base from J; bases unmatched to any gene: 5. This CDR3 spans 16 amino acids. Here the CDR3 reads CASGFADRGSYNEQFF. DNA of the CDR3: TGTGCTAGTGGTTTCGCCGACAGGGGATCCTACAATGAGCAGTTCTTC. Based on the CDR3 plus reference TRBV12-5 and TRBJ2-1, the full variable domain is DARVTQTPRHKVTEMGQEVTMRCQPILGHNTVFWYRQTMMQGLELLAYFRNRAPLDDSGMPKDRFSAEMPDATLATLKIQPSEPRDSAVYFCASGFADRGSYNEQFFGPGTRLTVL.

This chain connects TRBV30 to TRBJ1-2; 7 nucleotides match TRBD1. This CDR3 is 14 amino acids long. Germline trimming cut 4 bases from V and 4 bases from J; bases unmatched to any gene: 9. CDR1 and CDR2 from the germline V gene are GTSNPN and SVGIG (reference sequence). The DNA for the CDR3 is TGTGCCTGGACCCTCGGGACAGTGGTCTATGGCTACACCTTC. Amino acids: CAWTLGTVVYGYTF.

CDR3 sequence (DNA): TGTGCCAGCAGCTCCCACAACCGACAGGGTAGAGTTGAAAAACTGTTTTTT. It translates to CASSSHNRQGRVEKLFF. The chain combines TRBV5-4 with TRBJ1-4, with 7 bases fitting TRBD1. In germline, CDR1 is SGHNT, CDR2 YYREEE (reference sequence). The CDR3 length is 17 residues. V dropped 3 bases and J dropped 7; count of bases not matched to a gene: 15.

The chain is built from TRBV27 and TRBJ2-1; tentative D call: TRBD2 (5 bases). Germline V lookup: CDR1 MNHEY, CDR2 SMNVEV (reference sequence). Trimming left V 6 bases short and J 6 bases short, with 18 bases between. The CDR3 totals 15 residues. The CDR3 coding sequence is TGTGCCAGCAGCCGCTCGGCCCCGGGGAGCAATGAGCAGTTCTTC. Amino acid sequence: CASSRSAPGSNEQFF.

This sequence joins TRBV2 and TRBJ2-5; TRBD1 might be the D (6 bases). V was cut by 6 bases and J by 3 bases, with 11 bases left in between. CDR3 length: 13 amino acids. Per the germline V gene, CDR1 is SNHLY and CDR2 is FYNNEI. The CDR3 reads CASSATGKETQYF. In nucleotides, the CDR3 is TGTGCCAGCAGCGCCACAGGGAAAGAGACCCAGTACTTC.

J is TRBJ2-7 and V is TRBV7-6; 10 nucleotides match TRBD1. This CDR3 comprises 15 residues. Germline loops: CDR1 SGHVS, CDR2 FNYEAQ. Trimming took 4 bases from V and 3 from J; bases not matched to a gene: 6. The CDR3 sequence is CASSSIGTGDYEQYF. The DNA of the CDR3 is TGTGCCAGCAGCTCTATCGGGACAGGGGACTACGAGCAGTACTTC.

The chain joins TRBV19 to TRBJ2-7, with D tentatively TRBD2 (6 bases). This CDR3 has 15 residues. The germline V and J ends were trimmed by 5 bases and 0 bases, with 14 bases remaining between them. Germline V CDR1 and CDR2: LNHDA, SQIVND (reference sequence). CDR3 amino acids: CASSFGVGSSYEQYF. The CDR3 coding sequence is TGTGCCAGTAGTTTTGGTGTCGGGAGCTCCTACGAGCAGTACTTC.

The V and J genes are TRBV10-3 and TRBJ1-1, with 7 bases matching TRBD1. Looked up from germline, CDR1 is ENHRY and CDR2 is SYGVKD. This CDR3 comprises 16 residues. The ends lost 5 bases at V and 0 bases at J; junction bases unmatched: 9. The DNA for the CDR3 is TGTGCCATCAGTCTAATCGCGCAGGGGGTGAACACTGAAGCTTTCTTT. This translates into CAISLIAQGVNTEAFF.